What follows is one T cell receptor (beta chain) and its context. Its antigen is unidentified. This entry is derived from a study of T cells expressing NK-cell markers. For the study at large: The authors sequenced eight donors, of whom seven were HCMV-seropositive and one was seronegative. Study-level points and caveats: For a few donors, these clonotypes were likewise the leading ones in the CD3+CD56-NKG2C+ fraction. NKG2C+ dominant clonotype frequencies in 6 or 7 donors were roughly 1.0-7.5% of CD8+ T cells.

The CDR3 is made up of 13 amino acids. The germline CDR1 and CDR2 sequences are KGHSH and LQKENI. TCR beta libraries carry UMIs added by 5'RACE template switching. After re-calling the 5' RACE reads, TCRdb lists one entry per CDR3 protein, DNA absent. The listing records 550,000 to 600,000 distinct CDR3 sequences. This sequence joins TRBV18 and TRBJ2-7. The TCR was taken from a man aged 18 to 35 in good health. The sample was blood T cells: a sorted CD56 or NKG2C T cell subset, CD4+ or CD8+ T cells, or bulk PBMC T cells (not recorded which). CDR3 loop: CASSNRGLYEQYF.